What follows are 22 T cell receptor beta chains derived from one specimen sequenced in a study of T cells in women clearing cervical HPV infection. Assay used: immunoSEQ multiplex PCR; TCRdb lists only in-frame clones, some missing. The sample features over 45,000 clones, with about 1.6% in its top ten. The material sequenced was blood buffy coat. The receptors originated from a woman aged 18-69 years with a cervical HPV16 infection that either progressed to CIN3+ or cleared (not recorded which).

As regards this clone: The read terminates 3 residues before the CDR3 end, so the remaining end is supplied by the germline J gene. V is TRBV7-9 and J is TRBJ1-1, with 8 bases fitting TRBD1. This CDR3 has 15 amino acids. From germline, CDR1 is SEHNR and CDR2 FQNEAQ (reference sequence). Trimming cost V 8 bases and J 0 bases; bases outside gene matches: 8. The CDR3 DNA, read in part, is TGTGCCAGCGGCTACAGGGGGTGGATGAACACTGAA. It translates to CASGYRGWMNTE. The full CDR3 is CASGYRGWMNTEAFF.

For this clone: The observed sequence ends 3 residues before the CDR3 terminus, with the missing tail filled in from the germline J gene. This chain links TRBV30 with TRBJ2-7; 7 nucleotides align to TRBD1. V lost 5 bases and J lost 0; bases outside the gene matches: 16. The CDR3 contains 17 residues. Germline V gene data show CDR1 as GTSNPN and CDR2 as SVGIG (reference sequence). CDR3 loop: CAWQKGITGVGSYEQYF. The sequenced CDR3 bases are TGTGCCTGGCAGAAGGGCATCACAGGGGTTGGCTCCTACGAG.

For this clone: The CDR3 end lies 3 residues beyond the end of the read and is filled in from the germline J gene. The chain recombines TRBV5-8 with TRBJ1-5, with 7 bases lining up with TRBD1. CDR1 is SGHTS and CDR2 is YDEGEE in the germline V gene. J was trimmed by 7 bases and V by 7 bases; bases with no gene match: 11. The CDR3 has 14 residues. CDR3 residues: CASEKTGVTQPQHF. The part of the CDR3 DNA that was read is TGTGCCAGCGAAAAAACAGGGGTAACGCAGCCC.

Points on this clone: The read ends 3 residues shy of where the CDR3 ends; the end is completed using the germline J gene. The chain is built from TRBV18 and TRBJ1-2; no clear D. The V end lost 0 bases, the J end lost 6 bases, and 14 bases lay between the germline ends. Germline V gene data show CDR1 as KGHSH and CDR2 as LQKENI. The CDR3 has 15 residues. The CDR3 sequence: CASSPPVIGEDGYTF. The covered CDR3 bases are TGTGCCAGCTCACCACCGGTCATCGGGGAGGATGGC.

About this clone itself: The sequenced fragment ends 3 residues before the CDR3 boundary, so the rest is inferred from the germline J gene. The chain uses TRBV7-2 and TRBJ2-5; 9 bases line up with TRBD2. V shed 5 bases, J shed 5 bases, and the junction held 9 bases outside the gene matches. From germline, CDR1 is SGHTA and CDR2 FQGNSA. The CDR3 is 15 residues long. The covered CDR3 bases are TGTGCCAGCAGCCTACCTACCGGACTAGCGGAGACC. Translated: CASSLPTGLAET. The CDR3, in full, reads CASSLPTGLAETQYF.

As to this clone: From the germline J gene comes the end of the CDR3, since the read stops 3 residues before it. The chain uses TRBV30 and TRBJ1-4; possible D gene TRBD1, 5 bases. CDR3 size: 15 residues. CDR1 is GTSNPN and CDR2 is SVGIG in the germline V gene (reference sequence). Trimming shortened V by 0 bases and J by 4 bases, and 12 bases separated the two germline ends. The covered CDR3 bases are TGTGCCTGGAGTGTACAAGACAGCCTTAATGAAAAA. This encodes CAWSVQDSLNEK. The whole CDR3 is CAWSVQDSLNEKLFF.

In the case of this clone: The read stops 3 residues short of the end of the CDR3; the missing end is completed from the germline J gene. This chain joins TRBV30 and TRBJ2-3, with TRBD2 identical over 10 bases. The CDR3 is 17 amino acids. Unmatched junction bases numbered 8, after V lost 0 bases and J lost 2 bases. CDR1 is GTSNPN and CDR2 is SVGIG in the germline V gene (reference sequence). CDR3: CAWSVTQLAGYTDTQYF. CDR3 DNA (partial): TGTGCCTGGAGTGTAACCCAACTAGCGGGATACACAGATACG.

On this clone itself: Read sequence stops 3 residues before the CDR3 end, and the germline J gene provides the missing end. The chain combines TRBV20-1 with TRBJ2-4; the match to TRBD1 covers 7 bases. Germline CDR1 and CDR2: DFQATT and SNEGSKA (reference sequence). Trimming cost V 5 bases and J 8 bases; bases outside gene matches: 12. The CDR3 is 14 amino acids. Incomplete CDR3 DNA: TGCAGTGCTCCAGAGGACAGGAAAGGAGACATT. Its protein product is CSAPEDRKGDI. The complete CDR3 reads CSAPEDRKGDIQYF.

CDR3 loop: CASRNARGLGGGAGELFF. Partial CDR3 DNA: TGTGCCAGCAGGAACGCCCGAGGACTAGGAGGAGGGGCCGGGGAG. The chain combines TRBV12-3 or TRBV12-4 with TRBJ2-2; TRBD2 agrees at 7 bases. The read halts 3 residues ahead of the CDR3 end, with the missing end drawn from the germline J gene. V shed 6 bases, J shed 6 bases, and the junction held 19 bases outside the gene matches. The CDR3 loop spans 18 amino acids.

About this clone itself: The observed sequence ends 3 residues before the CDR3 terminus, with the missing tail filled in from the germline J gene. The chain joins TRBV11-2 to TRBJ1-1; the D is unclear. CDR3 length: 14 residues. From germline, CDR1 is SGHAT and CDR2 FQNNGV. With 3 bases removed from V and 1 base from J, the gap between germline ends came to 9 bases. The DNA read from the CDR3 is TGTGCCAGCAGCTTCGGGGTAGGGAACACTGAA. Translated, it gives CASSFGVGNTE. The entire CDR3 protein is CASSFGVGNTEAFF.

About this clone itself: The missing CDR3 end, 3 residues past where the read stops, is filled in from the germline J gene. The chain combines TRBV19 with TRBJ1-2, with D tentatively TRBD1 (5 bases). The CDR3 runs to 12 residues. V lost 4 bases to trimming and J lost 6 bases, with 9 bases between them. In germline, CDR1 is LNHDA, CDR2 SQIVND (reference sequence). CDR3 DNA (partial): TGTGCCAGTAGTAACAGGCCCCATGGC. It specifies CASSNRPHG. The CDR3 as a whole reads CASSNRPHGYTF.

For this clone: The CDR3 end falls 3 residues outside the read, so it is completed with the germline J gene. The rearrangement joins TRBV7-3 to TRBJ2-2, with a tentative D call TRBD2 (7 bases). V shed 1 base and J shed 5 bases, with 11 bases lying between them. This CDR3 region has 15 residues. Germline V gene data show CDR1 as SGHTA and CDR2 as FQGTGA. Here the CDR3 reads CASSLKGGPTGELFF. The CDR3 DNA, read in part, is TGTGCCAGCAGCTTAAAGGGGGGGCCTACCGGGGAG.

The covered CDR3 bases are TGTGCCAGCAGCTTAGCTGGACAGGCGTTTAACTATGGC. Its translation is CASSLAGQAFNYG. The entire CDR3 protein reads CASSLAGQAFNYGYTF. The chain couples TRBV7-2 to TRBJ1-2; 7 nucleotides align to TRBD1. The CDR3 is cut off 3 residues early in the read; its end comes from the germline J gene. The CDR3 loop spans 16 amino acids. Germline assignment: CDR1 SGHTA and CDR2 FQGNSA. Unmatched junction bases numbered 5, after V lost 0 bases and J lost 1 base. Based on the CDR3 plus reference TRBV7-2 and TRBJ1-2, the full variable domain is GAGVSQSPSNKVTEKGKDVELRCDPISGHTALYWYRQSLGQGLEFLIYFQGNSAPDKSGLPSDRFSAERTGGSVSTLTIQRTQQEDSAVYLCASSLAGQAFNYGYTFGSGTRLTVV.

With respect to this clone: The read halts 3 residues ahead of the CDR3 end, with the missing end drawn from the germline J gene. The chain is built from TRBV11-1 and TRBJ2-7; 7 nucleotides align to TRBD2. The CDR3 contains 13 residues. CDR1 is SGHAT, CDR2 FQDESV, per germline (reference sequence). Trimming removed 5 bases from V and 6 bases from J; junction bases left unmatched: 7. CDR3 region: CASSPGTISEQYF. The DNA read from the CDR3 is TGTGCCAGCAGCCCGGGGACTATTTCCGAG.

About this clone itself: Sequencing ends 3 residues short of the CDR3 end; the germline J gene provides the rest. The rearrangement uses TRBV11-2 and TRBJ1-2; D is ambiguous. Germline assignment: CDR1 SGHAT and CDR2 FQNNGV. Deletions cut 0 bases from V and 5 bases from J, with 4 bases between. The CDR3 has 12 residues. CDR3 DNA (partial): TGTGCCAGCAGCTTAGATAGTTATGGC. Its translation is CASSLDSYG. The full CDR3 sequence reads CASSLDSYGYTF. Based on the CDR3 plus reference TRBV11-2 and TRBJ1-2, the full variable domain is EAGVAQSPRYKIIEKRQSVAFWCNPISGHATLYWYQQILGQGPKLLIQFQNNGVVDDSQLPKDRFSAERLKGVDSTLKIQPAKLEDSAVYLCASSLDSYGYTFGSGTRLTVV.

On this clone itself: Read data end 3 residues before the CDR3 end; the end is taken from the germline J gene. The chain uses TRBV20-1 and TRBJ2-1; maybe TRBD2 (5 bases). Germline assignment: CDR1 DFQATT and CDR2 SNEGSKA (reference sequence). Trimming stripped 1 base from V and 5 bases from J, with 12 bases between. The CDR3 runs 14 residues. The CDR3 loop is CSARGGTSNNEQFF. CDR3 DNA, as far as it was read: TGCAGTGCTAGAGGTGGTACTAGTAACAATGAG.

A remark on this clone: Read sequence stops 3 residues before the CDR3 end, and the germline J gene provides the missing end. The chain joins TRBV5-1 to TRBJ2-1; 10 positions agree with TRBD2. V gave up 3 bases and J gave up 5 bases; unmatched junction bases: 5. In germline, CDR1 is SGHRS, CDR2 YFSETQ. The CDR3 extends over 15 amino acids. This CDR3 is CASSSLAGDNNEQFF. CDR3 DNA (partial): TGCGCCAGCAGCTCTCTAGCGGGGGATAACAATGAG.

The CDR3 sequence is CASSLEPGSPEAFF. The covered CDR3 bases are TGCGCCAGCAGCTTGGAGCCAGGCTCTCCAGAG. The chain has TRBV5-1 and TRBJ1-1; no clear D gene. The read falls 3 residues short of the CDR3 end, and the missing part is taken from the germline J gene. Germline loops: CDR1 SGHRS, CDR2 YFSETQ. The CDR3 consists of 14 residues.

The CDR3 bases that were read are TGTGCCAGCTCACCACTCGGGGAATATGGC. Protein: CASSPLGEYG. The full CDR3 reads CASSPLGEYGYTF. J is TRBJ1-2 and V is TRBV18; D gene unclear. The read ends 3 residues before the CDR3 terminus; that terminus is restored from the germline J gene. Germline CDR1 is KGHSH and CDR2 is LQKENI. The CDR3 has 13 amino acids. V was shortened by 1 base and J by 5 bases, with 8 bases between the two germline ends.

A word on this clone: The read terminates 3 residues ahead of where the CDR3 ends, so the germline J gene completes it. The chain carries TRBV20-1 and TRBJ1-5, with 8 bases matching TRBD1. CDR1 and CDR2 from the germline V gene are DFQATT and SNEGSKA (reference sequence). The CDR3 is 13 residues long. The ends lost 3 bases at V and 3 bases at J; junction bases unmatched: 1. CDR3 protein: CSARDRANQPQHF. The covered CDR3 bases are TGCAGTGCTAGGGACAGGGCCAATCAGCCC.

Comment on this clone: The DNA ends 3 residues before the CDR3 does, and the rest of the CDR3 is filled in from the germline J gene. J is TRBJ1-5 and V is TRBV19; TRBD1 aligns across 8 bases. Germline V gene data show CDR1 as LNHDA and CDR2 as SQIVND (reference sequence). J was trimmed by 1 base and V by 5 bases; bases with no gene match: 7. The CDR3 sequence is 16 residues long. CDR3 in amino acids: CASSRGQGQSNQPQHF. The CDR3 bases that were read are TGTGCCAGTAGTCGAGGACAGGGCCAAAGCAATCAGCCC.

In the case of this clone: The CDR3 end lies 3 residues beyond the end of the read and is filled in from the germline J gene. The chain uses TRBV4-1 and TRBJ2-4, with D possibly TRBD2 on 6 matching bases. V lost 4 bases and J lost 6, with 22 bases in between. Germline CDR1 and CDR2: MGHRA and YSYEKL. This CDR3 is built from 17 residues. CDR3 residues: CASSPQAAGRLGNIQYF. Incomplete CDR3 DNA: TGCGCCAGCAGCCCGCAAGCGGCGGGGAGACTCGGAAACATT.